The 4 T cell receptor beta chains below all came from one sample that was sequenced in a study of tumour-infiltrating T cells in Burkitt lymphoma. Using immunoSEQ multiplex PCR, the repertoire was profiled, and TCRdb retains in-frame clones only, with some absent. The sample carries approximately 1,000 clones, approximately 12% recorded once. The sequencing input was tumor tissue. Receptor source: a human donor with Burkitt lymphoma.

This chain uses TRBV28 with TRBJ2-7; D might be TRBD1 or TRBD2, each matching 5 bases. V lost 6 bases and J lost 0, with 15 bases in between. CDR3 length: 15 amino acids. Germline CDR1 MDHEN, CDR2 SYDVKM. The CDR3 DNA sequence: TGTGCCAGCAGCCCTACCGGGACGGCCTCCTACGAGCAGTACTTC. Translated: CASSPTGTASYEQYF.

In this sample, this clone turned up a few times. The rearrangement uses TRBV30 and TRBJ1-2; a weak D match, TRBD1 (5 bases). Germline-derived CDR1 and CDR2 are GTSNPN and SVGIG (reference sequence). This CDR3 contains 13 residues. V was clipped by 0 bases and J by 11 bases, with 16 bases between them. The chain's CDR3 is CAWSVSGGRGYTF. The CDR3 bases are TGTGCCTGGAGTGTATCGGGCGGTCGGGGGTACACCTTC.

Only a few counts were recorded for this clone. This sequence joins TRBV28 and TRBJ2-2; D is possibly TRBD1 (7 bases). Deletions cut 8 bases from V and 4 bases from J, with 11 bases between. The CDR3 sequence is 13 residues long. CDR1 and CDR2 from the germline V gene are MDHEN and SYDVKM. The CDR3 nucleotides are TGTGCCAGCTGCAGGGGGGCCACCGGGGAGCTGTTTTTT. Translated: CASCRGATGELFF.

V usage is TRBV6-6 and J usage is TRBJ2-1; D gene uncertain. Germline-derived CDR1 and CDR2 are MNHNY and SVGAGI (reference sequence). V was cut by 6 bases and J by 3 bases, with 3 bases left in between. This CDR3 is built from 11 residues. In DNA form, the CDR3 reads TGTGCCAGCAGCAACTACAATGAGCAGTTCTTC. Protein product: CASSNYNEQFF.